This T cell receptor (beta chain) was recorded in a study of CD8+CD57+ T cells in acquired aplastic anemia listed by TCRdb under 2018. At the level of the whole study: A mean of about 3.2 ug of DNA, ranging from about 0.17 to 30 ug, was extracted from sorted CD4+ and CD8+ cells. Healthy donor samples averaged roughly 9.9 million reads for CD4+ and around 12 million for CD8+ cells.

TCR beta VDJ combination and CDR3 sequence profiling used genomic DNA as the template. An Illumina HiSeq 2000 was used for TCR repertoire sequencing. Concerning the study's data processing: TRBV/TRBJ rearrangement plots, CDR3 size and DJ length profiles, and Simpson's diversity index were used to evaluate the repertoires. The most abundant DNA sequence in the deep sequencing data was defined as the immunodominant clone. CDR3 amino acid sequences were checked for sharing across subjects and were also compared against the VDJdb database and published repertoires. TCRdb ran its own pipeline on the public reads, namely fastp trimming at Q25 and MiXCR clone calling, and kept in-frame beta chains. A single entry per CDR3 protein holds the most common genes and DNA from its merged rows. V and J calls and clone size were set by TCRdb, not the authors. Within this sample are 180,000 or so distinct CDR3 sequences, with under 55% of them counted one time only. 2.9% of the sample goes to the ten largest clones.

The germline V end is reduced by 5 bases and the J end by 2 bases; junction bases left unmatched: 6. According to the germline V gene, CDR1 reads MNHNS and CDR2 reads SASEGT. The CDR3 holds 14 amino acids from the cysteine to the phenylalanine. Only CDR3 DNA remains: 42 bases, in frame from the first base. This clonotype was counted many times. It lacks a known antigen. Base qualities are missing; no much larger clone stands one base away. Beyond this particular receptor, the publication reports: Between patients and healthy controls, no significant difference in CD8+ Simpson's diversity was found (P=0.060). Approximately 31 CD8+ CDR3 sequences were found in both patients and controls but appeared to be highly expressed in patients and within the immunodominant clones of the patients.

In the study, sorted CD4+ and CD8+ blood T cells from patients with severe aplastic anemia and from healthy subjects underwent deep sequencing of TCR repertoires. Ficoll-Paque density gradient centrifugation was used to isolate peripheral blood mononuclear cells. Before DNA extraction, CD4+ and CD8+ T cells were sorted with FACS or magnetic beads. Source material: sorted CD4+, CD8+, or CD8+CD57+ T cells (not recorded which) from PBMCs. The rearrangement joined TRBV6-1 to TRBJ2-7; TRBD1 matches 7 bases in the middle. This clonotype was obtained from a human donor in good health. The CDR3 reads CASSQTGQTYEQYF. The bases read TGTGCCAGCAGTCAAACGGGACAGACCTACGAGCAGTACTTC.